The TCR beta chain described here comes from a study of T cells after posttransplantation cyclophosphamide. The CDR3 length is 20 residues. Germline assignment: CDR1 SGHDN and CDR2 FVKESK. Germline trimming cut 2 bases from V and 0 bases from J; bases unmatched to any gene: 10. On the day of bone marrow donation, the related graft donor provided peripheral blood. Profiled with immunoSEQ multiplex PCR; TCRdb holds only in-frame clones, not every one. The sample includes around 23,000 clones, roughly 98% of them seen just once. The clonotype originates from a man aged 35-49 years in good health, CMV-negative, and a related stem cell transplant donor. Sequencing input: naive CD8+ T cells sorted from PBMCs. This chain links TRBV14 with TRBJ2-6; 10 bases agree with TRBD1. For the CDR3, the DNA is TGTGCCAGCAGCCAAAGCTACGGGACAGGGGACTTCTCTGGGGCCAACGTCCTGACTTTC. It translates to CASSQSYGTGDFSGANVLTF.